A single sample gave rise to the 11 T cell receptor beta chains below, sequenced in a study of blood T cell repertoires in COVID-19. Sequencing was performed with immunoSEQ multiplex PCR; in TCRdb, only in-frame clones are kept and a portion is missing. The sample shows approximately 68,000 clones, around nine tenths of them seen only once. Sequenced material: peripheral blood. These receptors were collected from a woman aged 60-70 years with acute or convalescent COVID-19.

This clone is a singleton in its sample. This chain uses TRBV7-2 with TRBJ2-3; a possible D gene is TRBD1 (5 bases). CDR3 size: 14 residues. The V end was cut by 2 bases, the J end by 4 bases, with 10 bases between. Germline V lookup: CDR1 SGHTA, CDR2 FQGNSA. The CDR3 DNA reads as TGTGCCAGCAGCTTAATTAGGGGTTCAGATACGCAGTATTTT. Translating gives CASSLIRGSDTQYF.

The chain uses TRBV6-6 and TRBJ1-3, with D perhaps matching TRBD1 (6 bases). Germline V CDR1 and CDR2: MNHNY, SVGAGI (reference sequence). Deletions cut 5 bases from V and 2 bases from J, with 16 bases between. This CDR3 contains 16 residues. The CDR3 region has the DNA TGTGCCAGCAGTCGAGTCTCAGGGGATACTGGAAACACCATATATTTT. Its translation is CASSRVSGDTGNTIYF.

The rearrangement uses TRBV4-2 and TRBJ1-2, with TRBD1 matching 11 bases. The CDR3 spans 15 residues. CDR1 and CDR2 from the germline V gene are LGHNA and YNFKEQ. After removal of 1 base from V and 6 bases from J, the junction contained 4 bases not matched to a gene. CDR3 nucleotides: TGTGCCAGCAGCCAAGTCAGGACAGGGGGCGATGGCTACACCTTC. It yields the protein CASSQVRTGGDGYTF.

The sample holds one count of this clone. The V and J genes are TRBV5-1 and TRBJ1-1; 7 bases agree with TRBD1. The germline gives CDR1 SGHRS, CDR2 YFSETQ. With V trimmed by 4 bases and J by 3 bases, 9 bases remained unmatched. The CDR3 covers 15 residues. This chain's CDR3 is CASSGTTGMDTEAFF. CDR3 nucleotides: TGCGCCAGCAGCGGGACGACAGGGATGGACACTGAAGCTTTCTTT.

This clone was found a few times. The V call is TRBV19, the J call TRBJ2-3, with TRBD2 identical over 7 bases. The junction had 5 bases not matched to a gene; V was cut back by 7 bases and J by 1 base. The CDR3 spans 14 residues. The germline V gene encodes CDR1 LNHDA and CDR2 SQIVND (reference sequence). The CDR3 bases are TGTGCCAGTAAAGTGGCGGGGGGCACAGATACGCAGTATTTT. Its protein product is CASKVAGGTDTQYF.

The chain uses TRBV5-1 and TRBJ2-3; a possible D gene is TRBD2 (6 bases). The CDR3 totals 15 residues. Germline CDR1 reads SGHRS; CDR2 reads YFSETQ. Deletions cut 0 bases from V and 6 bases from J, with 14 bases between. The CDR3 DNA sequence: TGCGCCAGCAGCTTGGTTTCCGGACTACAGGATACGCAGTATTTT. It encodes CASSLVSGLQDTQYF.

The chain is built from TRBV20-1 and TRBJ1-6, with TRBD1 identical over 7 bases. This CDR3 spans 15 amino acids. CDR1 and CDR2 (germline): DFQATT, SNEGSKA (reference sequence). Trimming cost V 3 bases and J 0 bases; bases outside gene matches: 2. The CDR3 sequence is CSASPGGSYNSPLHF. The CDR3 nucleotides are TGCAGTGCTAGTCCAGGGGGCTCCTATAATTCACCCCTCCACTTT.

V and J are TRBV20-1 and TRBJ2-5, with D possibly matching TRBD2 (5 bases). Trimming shortened V by 6 bases and J by 4 bases, and 9 bases separated the two germline ends. Per germline, CDR1 DFQATT and CDR2 SNEGSKA (reference sequence). This CDR3 has 11 amino acids. CDR3 sequence: CSAARGETQYF. The CDR3 coding sequence is TGCAGTGCCGCCCGGGGAGAGACCCAGTACTTC.

V and J are TRBV7-9 and TRBJ1-2; no clear D. CDR1 and CDR2 from the germline V gene are SEHNR and FQNEAQ (reference sequence). Trimming removed 2 bases at V and 8 bases at J, with 15 bases between. CDR3 length: 14 amino acids. The CDR3 sequence: CASSLPQLTGGYTF. The CDR3 region has the DNA TGTGCCAGCAGCTTACCCCAACTAACTGGGGGCTACACCTTC.

V is TRBV19 and J is TRBJ1-2; D is unclear. CDR1 and CDR2 from the germline V gene are LNHDA and SQIVND (reference sequence). This CDR3 comprises 12 residues. Trimming pared 3 bases from V and 8 bases from J, leaving 10 bases between. The DNA for the CDR3 is TGTGCCAGTAGTATGAGAGGTACGGGCTACACCTTC. Amino acid sequence: CASSMRGTGYTF. The full variable domain, its missing parts supplied by reference TRBV19 and TRBJ1-2, is DGGITQSPKYLFRKEGQNVTLSCEQNLNHDAMYWYRQDPGQGLRLIYYSQIVNDFQKGDIAEGYSVSREKKESFPLTVTSAQKNPTAFYLCASSMRGTGYTFGSGTRLTVV.

The rearrangement joins TRBV12-3 or TRBV12-4 to TRBJ1-1, with D unresolved. V shed 5 bases and J shed 11 bases, with 15 bases lying between them. There are 12 residues in the CDR3. This CDR3 is CASSPEAPEAFF. The DNA of the CDR3 is TGTGCCAGCAGTCCGGAGGCTCCGGAGGCTTTCTTT.